This entry lists 2 T cell receptor beta chains sequenced from one sample in a study of blood T cell repertoires in COVID-19. Clones were read by immunoSEQ multiplex PCR, and TCRdb kept only the in-frame ones, dropping some. Of about 410,000 clones in the sample, about 92% were seen once. Sequenced sample: PBMCs or T cells enriched from blood (not recorded which). These receptors were taken from a man between 18 and 29 years old who had recovered from COVID-19.

The chain employs TRBV5-1 and TRBJ2-2; D is undetermined. CDR3 length: 15 residues. V was trimmed by 1 base and J by 0 bases, leaving 7 bases between them. In germline, CDR1 is SGHRS, CDR2 YFSETQ. The CDR3 coding sequence is TGCGCCAGCAGCTTGTCAGGAACGAACACCGGGGAGCTGTTTTTT. This translates into CASSLSGTNTGELFF. The whole variable domain, remainder taken from reference TRBV5-1 and TRBJ2-2, is KAGVTQTPRYLIKTRGQQVTLSCSPISGHRSVSWYQQTPGQGLQFLFEYFSETQRNKGNFPGRFSGRQFSNSRSEMNVSTLELGDSALYLCASSLSGTNTGELFFGEGSRLTVL.

The CDR3 region has the DNA TGTGCCAGCAGCCGGGACAGGAGGTACGAGCAGTACTTC. Protein sequence: CASSRDRRYEQYF. The V and J genes are TRBV28 and TRBJ2-7; 8 bases map to TRBD1. V was pared by 6 bases and J by 4 bases, with 5 bases of the junction left unmatched. This CDR3 comprises 13 residues. The germline gives CDR1 MDHEN, CDR2 SYDVKM. Variable domain in full (rest from reference TRBV28 and TRBJ2-7): DVKVTQSSRYLVKRTGEKVFLECVQDMDHENMFWYRQDPGLGLRLIYFSYDVKMKEKGDIPEGYSVSREKKERFSLILESASTNQTSMYLCASSRDRRYEQYFGPGTRLTVT.